This T cell receptor (beta chain) was sequenced during a study of CD8+CD57+ T cells in acquired aplastic anemia. Study information: Sorted CD4+ and CD8+ cells yielded DNA averaging around 3 ug.

Germline trimming cut 8 bases from V and 0 bases from J; bases unmatched to any gene: 17. The CDR3 is 19 amino acids. Genomic DNA was employed as the template in profiling TCR beta VDJ and CDR3. TCRdb ran MiXCR on the reads and lists one entry per CDR3 protein. The top ten clones hold under 0.95% of a sample with roughly 500,000 distinct CDR3 sequences, under 40% of them seen once. Patients included in sequencing had previously demonstrated CD8+CD57+ cell expansion by flow cytometry. Patients, without exception, had severe acquired aplastic anemia. This clonotype was sampled from a human donor with aplastic anemia. The source material was sorted CD4+, CD8+, or CD8+CD57+ T cells (not recorded which) from PBMCs. The gene calls are TRBV12-3 or TRBV12-4 and TRBJ2-3; 10 bases match TRBD2. CDR3 sequence: CASGVTVYASGGSTDTQYF. The CDR3 nucleotides are TGTGCCAGCGGGGTGACGGTCTATGCTAGCGGGGGTAGCACAGATACGCAGTATTTT.